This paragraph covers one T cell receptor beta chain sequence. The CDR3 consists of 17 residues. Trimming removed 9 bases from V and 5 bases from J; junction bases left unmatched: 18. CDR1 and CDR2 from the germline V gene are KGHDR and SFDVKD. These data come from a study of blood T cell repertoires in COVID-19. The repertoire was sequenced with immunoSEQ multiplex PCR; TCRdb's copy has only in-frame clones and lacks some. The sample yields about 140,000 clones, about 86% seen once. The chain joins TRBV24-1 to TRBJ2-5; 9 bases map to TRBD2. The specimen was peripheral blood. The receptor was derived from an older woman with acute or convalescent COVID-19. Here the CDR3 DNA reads TGTGCCACCGCCCCCCATTCGGGCGGGGGGGAGTCTGAGACCCAGTACTTC. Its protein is CATAPHSGGGESETQYF.